A selection of T cell receptor beta chains follows, all from one sample in a study of T cell changes during pregnancy in multiple sclerosis. Using immunoSEQ multiplex PCR, the repertoire was profiled, and TCRdb retains in-frame clones only, with some absent. The sample carries 40,000 to 50,000 clones, 90% to 95% recorded once. Sequences were derived from CD8+ T cells from peripheral blood mononuclear cells, sampled in the third trimester of pregnancy. These receptor sequences come from a female donor with multiple sclerosis, enrolled in a pregnancy study. Each CDR3 is given with its conserved first and last residue. Fields, in order: D gene, clone size, J gene, V gene, CDR3 DNA, CDR3 protein. The D gene is left open where the match is weak. Clone size is given for some rows only: seen once, a few or many times, or a class if the clone is expanded.

D gene: .
clone size: .
J gene: TRBJ2-2
V gene: TRBV7-9
CDR3 DNA: TGTGCCAGCAGCTTGGGTCGGGGGGCCGACACCGGGGAGCTGTTTTTT
CDR3 protein: CASSLGRGADTGELFF

D gene: TRBD1
clone size: .
J gene: TRBJ2-2
V gene: TRBV9
CDR3 DNA: TGTGCCAGCAGCGGACAGGGGGCGCCGGTCGGGGAGCTGTTTTTT
CDR3 protein: CASSGQGAPVGELFF

D gene: TRBD1
clone size: .
J gene: TRBJ2-5
V gene: TRBV15
CDR3 DNA: TGTGCCACCAGCAGGTCACAGGGGGCTGATCAAGAGACCCAGTACTTC
CDR3 protein: CATSRSQGADQETQYF

D gene: .
clone size: .
J gene: TRBJ2-3
V gene: TRBV28
CDR3 DNA: TGTGCCAGCAGTTTATTGCGGTATGACCAGGATACGCAGTATTTT
CDR3 protein: CASSLLRYDQDTQYF

D gene: TRBD2
clone size: .
J gene: TRBJ2-3
V gene: TRBV5-4
CDR3 DNA: TGTGCCAGCAGCTTTAGTCCTAGCGGGGGGACGCAGTATTTT
CDR3 protein: CASSFSPSGGTQYF

D gene: TRBD2
clone size: .
J gene: TRBJ2-7
V gene: TRBV2
CDR3 DNA: TGTGCCAGGGGACTAGCGGGAGTGGACGAGCAGTACTTC
CDR3 protein: CARGLAGVDEQYF

D gene: TRBD1
clone size: .
J gene: TRBJ1-4
V gene: TRBV28
CDR3 DNA: TGTGCCAGCAGTCCAATCGGGACAGGATTCACTAATGAAAAACTGTTTTTT
CDR3 protein: CASSPIGTGFTNEKLFF

D gene: .
clone size: .
J gene: TRBJ1-2
V gene: TRBV4-2
CDR3 DNA: TGTGCCAGCAGCCATTGGGAGGAGCAGGGAACTGGCTACACCTTC
CDR3 protein: CASSHWEEQGTGYTF

D gene: .
clone size: .
J gene: TRBJ2-3
V gene: TRBV4-3
CDR3 DNA: TGCGCCAGCAGCCAAGGCACCGGGACACTCACCTACGATACGCAGTATTTT
CDR3 protein: CASSQGTGTLTYDTQYF

D gene: TRBD2
clone size: .
J gene: TRBJ2-5
V gene: TRBV15
CDR3 DNA: TGTGCCACCAGCAGAGATCGGGGGGTCCAAGAGACCCAGTACTTC
CDR3 protein: CATSRDRGVQETQYF

D gene: .
clone size: .
J gene: TRBJ1-2
V gene: TRBV7-8
CDR3 DNA: TGTGCCAGCAGCTCCCTTCAAGGGGCCGTGGGCTACACCTTC
CDR3 protein: CASSSLQGAVGYTF

D gene: TRBD2
clone size: .
J gene: TRBJ2-7
V gene: TRBV9
CDR3 DNA: TGTGCCAGCAGCGTAGAGAGCGGGAGATTCTACGAGCAGTACTTC
CDR3 protein: CASSVESGRFYEQYF

D gene: TRBD2
clone size: .
J gene: TRBJ2-3
V gene: TRBV4-1
CDR3 DNA: TGCGCCAGCAGCCAAGAAGCGGGGCCCCTGTATTTT
CDR3 protein: CASSQEAGPLYF

D gene: .
clone size: .
J gene: TRBJ2-3
V gene: TRBV4-1
CDR3 DNA: TGCGCCAGCAGCACCCGACTAGTGGCAGATACGCAGTATTTT
CDR3 protein: CASSTRLVADTQYF

D gene: .
clone size: .
J gene: TRBJ2-1
V gene: TRBV27
CDR3 DNA: TGTGCCAGCAGTTACAGGGTCGGTGAGCAGTTCTTC
CDR3 protein: CASSYRVGEQFF

D gene: .
clone size: .
J gene: TRBJ2-7
V gene: TRBV15
CDR3 DNA: TGTGCCACCAGCAGTGAGACTGCGACCTACGAGCAGTACTTC
CDR3 protein: CATSSETATYEQYF

D gene: TRBD2
clone size: .
J gene: TRBJ2-1
V gene: TRBV7-2
CDR3 DNA: TGTGCCAGCAGCTCTACAGAGCGGGGCATGGGCTCCTACAATGAGCAGTTCTTC
CDR3 protein: CASSSTERGMGSYNEQFF

D gene: TRBD1
clone size: .
J gene: TRBJ2-7
V gene: TRBV4-1
CDR3 DNA: TGCGCCAGCAGCCAAGAGGACAGGGTGTCCTACGAGCAGTACTTC
CDR3 protein: CASSQEDRVSYEQYF

D gene: .
clone size: .
J gene: TRBJ1-5
V gene: TRBV19
CDR3 DNA: TGTGCCAGTAGTATAGATCTGGGCACAGGGCTTTATCAGCCCCAGCATTTT
CDR3 protein: CASSIDLGTGLYQPQHF

D gene: .
clone size: .
J gene: TRBJ1-5
V gene: TRBV7-6
CDR3 DNA: TGTGCCAGCAGCTTAGGGGAGGGTTCAGAGCCCCAGCATTTT
CDR3 protein: CASSLGEGSEPQHF

D gene: TRBD2
clone size: .
J gene: TRBJ2-3
V gene: TRBV5-6
CDR3 DNA: TGTGCCAGCAGCTTGGTTCTAGCGGACGAGGATACGCAGTATTTT
CDR3 protein: CASSLVLADEDTQYF

D gene: TRBD1
clone size: .
J gene: TRBJ1-1
V gene: TRBV11-1
CDR3 DNA: TGTGCCAGCAGCTTTAGTCCTATGACAGGGGTGGATACTGAAGCTTTCTTT
CDR3 protein: CASSFSPMTGVDTEAFF

D gene: .
clone size: .
J gene: TRBJ2-1
V gene: TRBV6-5
CDR3 DNA: TGTGCCAGCAATAGCAGGGCCTACAATGAGCAGTTCTTC
CDR3 protein: CASNSRAYNEQFF

D gene: TRBD2
clone size: .
J gene: TRBJ2-1
V gene: TRBV19
CDR3 DNA: TGTGCCAGTAGACCCACTAGCGGGAGATCCTACAATGAGCAGTTCTTC
CDR3 protein: CASRPTSGRSYNEQFF

D gene: .
clone size: .
J gene: TRBJ2-7
V gene: TRBV7-6
CDR3 DNA: TGTGCCAGCAGCCGTAGGGCTAGCAATACCTACGAGCAGTACTTC
CDR3 protein: CASSRRASNTYEQYF

D gene: TRBD2
clone size: .
J gene: TRBJ2-1
V gene: TRBV27
CDR3 DNA: TGTGCCAGCAGTCCTTGGACTAGCGGGGCCTCAGGGCAGTTCTTC
CDR3 protein: CASSPWTSGASGQFF

D gene: .
clone size: .
J gene: TRBJ2-1
V gene: TRBV5-4
CDR3 DNA: TGTGCCAGCAGCTCGCGGACTGGCTTCAATGAGCAGTTCTTC
CDR3 protein: CASSSRTGFNEQFF

D gene: TRBD1
clone size: .
J gene: TRBJ2-2
V gene: TRBV7-9
CDR3 DNA: TGTGCCAGCAGCTTAGATGGACAGGGGAACACCGGGGAGCTGTTTTTT
CDR3 protein: CASSLDGQGNTGELFF

D gene: TRBD1
clone size: .
J gene: TRBJ2-7
V gene: TRBV27
CDR3 DNA: TGTGCCAGCAGTTTAATCGCCCGACAGGGGGTCTACGAGCAGTACTTC
CDR3 protein: CASSLIARQGVYEQYF

D gene: TRBD2
clone size: few
J gene: TRBJ2-1
V gene: TRBV6-5
CDR3 DNA: TGTGCCAGCAGTTACGCGAGCGGGAGCGACAATGAGCAGTTCTTC
CDR3 protein: CASSYASGSDNEQFF

D gene: .
clone size: .
J gene: TRBJ1-5
V gene: TRBV4-1
CDR3 DNA: TGCGCCAGCAGCTCCGTTAGGGGTGGCAATCAGCCCCAGCATTTT
CDR3 protein: CASSSVRGGNQPQHF

D gene: .
clone size: .
J gene: TRBJ2-1
V gene: TRBV19
CDR3 DNA: TGTGCCAGTAGTATAGTGGCAGGGTCCATCGACAATGAGCAGTTCTTC
CDR3 protein: CASSIVAGSIDNEQFF

D gene: TRBD2
clone size: once
J gene: TRBJ2-1
V gene: TRBV6-4
CDR3 DNA: TGTGCCAGCAGTGACTCGAAAGGGGAGGGATCCTACAATGAGCAGTTCTTC
CDR3 protein: CASSDSKGEGSYNEQFF

D gene: TRBD2
clone size: .
J gene: TRBJ2-1
V gene: TRBV27
CDR3 DNA: TGTGCCAGCAGTCCCTCAGCGGGACCCTACAATGAGCAGTTCTTC
CDR3 protein: CASSPSAGPYNEQFF

D gene: TRBD2
clone size: .
J gene: TRBJ2-1
V gene: TRBV27
CDR3 DNA: TGTGCCAGCAGTTATGGCGGGAGACAGAATGAGCAGTTCTTC
CDR3 protein: CASSYGGRQNEQFF

D gene: TRBD1
clone size: .
J gene: TRBJ2-2
V gene: TRBV4-1
CDR3 DNA: TGCGCCAGCAGCCCCACAGGGGCCCCGGAGGCCACCGGGGAGCTGTTTTTT
CDR3 protein: CASSPTGAPEATGELFF

D gene: .
clone size: .
J gene: TRBJ2-2
V gene: TRBV11-2
CDR3 DNA: TGTGCCAGCAGCTGGCCCAGGGTCCGTGTGGGAGGTCGAACCGGGGAGCTGTTTTTT
CDR3 protein: CASSWPRVRVGGRTGELFF

D gene: .
clone size: medium-sized
J gene: TRBJ2-7
V gene: TRBV13
CDR3 DNA: TGTGCCAGCAGCTTAGGCCTGGCGGAGGCCCGCTCCTACGAGCAGTACTTC
CDR3 protein: CASSLGLAEARSYEQYF

D gene: .
clone size: .
J gene: TRBJ2-7
V gene: TRBV7-9
CDR3 DNA: TGTGCCAGCAGCTTCCTGAGCTACGAGCAGTACTTC
CDR3 protein: CASSFLSYEQYF

D gene: .
clone size: .
J gene: TRBJ1-2
V gene: TRBV9
CDR3 DNA: TGTGCCAGCAGCGTAAATCCCCCGGAGCCCTATGGCTACACCTTC
CDR3 protein: CASSVNPPEPYGYTF